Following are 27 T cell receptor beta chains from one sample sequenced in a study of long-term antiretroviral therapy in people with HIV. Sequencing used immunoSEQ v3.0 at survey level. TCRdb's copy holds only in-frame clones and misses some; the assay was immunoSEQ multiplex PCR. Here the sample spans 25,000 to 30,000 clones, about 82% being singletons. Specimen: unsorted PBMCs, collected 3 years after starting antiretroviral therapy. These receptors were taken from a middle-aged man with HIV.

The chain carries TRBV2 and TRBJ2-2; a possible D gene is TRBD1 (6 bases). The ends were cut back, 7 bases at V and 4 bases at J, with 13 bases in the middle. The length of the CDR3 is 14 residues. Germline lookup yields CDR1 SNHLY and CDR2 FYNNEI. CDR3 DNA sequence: TGTGCCAGCAATCCCGGGACACCCACCGGGGAGCTGTTTTTT. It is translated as CASNPGTPTGELFF.

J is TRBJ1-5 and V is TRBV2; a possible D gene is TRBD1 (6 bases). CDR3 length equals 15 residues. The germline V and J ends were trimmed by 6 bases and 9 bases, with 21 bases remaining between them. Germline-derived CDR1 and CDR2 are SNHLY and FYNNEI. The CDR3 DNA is TGTGCCAGCAGGACGGACAGCCTCGTCTTAAGGCCCCAGCATTTT. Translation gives CASRTDSLVLRPQHF.

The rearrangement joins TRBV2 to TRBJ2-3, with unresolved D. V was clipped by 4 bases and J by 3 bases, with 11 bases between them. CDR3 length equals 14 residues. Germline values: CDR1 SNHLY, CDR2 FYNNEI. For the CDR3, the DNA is TGTGCCAGCAGTGCAAACCTTGGTACAGATACGCAGTATTTT. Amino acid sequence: CASSANLGTDTQYF.

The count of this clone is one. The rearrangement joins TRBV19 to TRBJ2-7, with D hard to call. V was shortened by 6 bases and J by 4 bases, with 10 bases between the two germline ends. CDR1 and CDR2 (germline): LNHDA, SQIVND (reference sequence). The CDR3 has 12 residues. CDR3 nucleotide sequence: TGTGCCAGTAGGAACTACGGATACGAGCAGTACTTC. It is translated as CASRNYGYEQYF.

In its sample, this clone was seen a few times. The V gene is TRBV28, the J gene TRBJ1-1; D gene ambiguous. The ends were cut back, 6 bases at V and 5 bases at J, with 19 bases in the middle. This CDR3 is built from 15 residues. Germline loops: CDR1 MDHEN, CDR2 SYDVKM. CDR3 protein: CASRSPIKGSTEAFF. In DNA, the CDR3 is TGTGCCAGCAGATCCCCGATCAAAGGGAGTACTGAAGCTTTCTTT. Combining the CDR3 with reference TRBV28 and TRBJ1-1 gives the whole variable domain DVKVTQSSRYLVKRTGEKVFLECVQDMDHENMFWYRQDPGLGLRLIYFSYDVKMKEKGDIPEGYSVSREKKERFSLILESASTNQTSMYLCASRSPIKGSTEAFFGQGTRLTVV.

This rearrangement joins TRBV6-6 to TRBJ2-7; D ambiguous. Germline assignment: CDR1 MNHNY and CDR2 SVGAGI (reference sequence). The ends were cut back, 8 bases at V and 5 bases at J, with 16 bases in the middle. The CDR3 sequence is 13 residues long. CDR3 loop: CASGLERRNEQYF. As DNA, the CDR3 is TGTGCCAGCGGCCTAGAGAGGCGAAACGAGCAGTACTTC.

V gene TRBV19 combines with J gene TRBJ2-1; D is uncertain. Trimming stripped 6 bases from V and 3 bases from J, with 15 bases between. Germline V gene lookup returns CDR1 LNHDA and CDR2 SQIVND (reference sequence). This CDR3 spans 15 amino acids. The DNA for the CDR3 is TGTGCCAGTAGCCTTAGTCGACCCGACTACAATGAGCAGTTCTTC. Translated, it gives CASSLSRPDYNEQFF.

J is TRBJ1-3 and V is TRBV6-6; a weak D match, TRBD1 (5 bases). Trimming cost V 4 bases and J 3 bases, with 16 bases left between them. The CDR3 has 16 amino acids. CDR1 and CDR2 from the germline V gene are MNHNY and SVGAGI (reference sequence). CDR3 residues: CASSSSTGLFGNTIYF. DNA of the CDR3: TGTGCCAGCAGTTCTAGTACAGGTCTATTTGGAAACACCATATATTTT.

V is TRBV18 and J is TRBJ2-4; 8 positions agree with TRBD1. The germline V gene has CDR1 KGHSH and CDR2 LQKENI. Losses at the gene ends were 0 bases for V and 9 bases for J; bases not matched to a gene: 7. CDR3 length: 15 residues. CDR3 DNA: TGTGCCAGCTCACCACCGGGACCAACAGGGGGCATTCAGTACTTC. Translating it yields CASSPPGPTGGIQYF.

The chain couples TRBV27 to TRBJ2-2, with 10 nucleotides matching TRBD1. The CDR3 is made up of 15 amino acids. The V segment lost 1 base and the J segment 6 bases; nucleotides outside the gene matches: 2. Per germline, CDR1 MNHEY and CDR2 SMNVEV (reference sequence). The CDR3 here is CASSLLGQGAGELFF. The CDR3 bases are TGTGCCAGCAGTTTATTAGGACAGGGGGCCGGGGAGCTGTTTTTT.

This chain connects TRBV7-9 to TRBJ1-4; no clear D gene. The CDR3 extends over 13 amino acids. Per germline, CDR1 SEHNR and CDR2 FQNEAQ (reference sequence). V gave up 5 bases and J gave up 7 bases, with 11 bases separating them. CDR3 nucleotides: TGTGCCAGCAGCCGGAACGGGGTTGAAAAACTGTTTTTT. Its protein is CASSRNGVEKLFF. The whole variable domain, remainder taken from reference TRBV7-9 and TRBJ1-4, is DTGVSQNPRHKITKRGQNVTFRCDPISEHNRLYWYRQTLGQGPEFLTYFQNEAQLEKSRLLSDRFSAERPKGSFSTLEIQRTEQGDSAMYLCASSRNGVEKLFFGSGTQLSVL.

The CDR3 here is CASSELGQGTRETQYF. CDR3 DNA sequence: TGTGCCAGCAGTGAACTCGGGCAGGGTACGCGTGAGACCCAGTACTTC. V gene TRBV6-1 combines with J gene TRBJ2-5, with D tentatively TRBD1 (5 bases). Trimming stripped 2 bases from V and 5 bases from J, with 18 bases between. The V gene's germline CDR1 is MNHNS and CDR2 SASEGT. The CDR3 loop spans 16 amino acids.

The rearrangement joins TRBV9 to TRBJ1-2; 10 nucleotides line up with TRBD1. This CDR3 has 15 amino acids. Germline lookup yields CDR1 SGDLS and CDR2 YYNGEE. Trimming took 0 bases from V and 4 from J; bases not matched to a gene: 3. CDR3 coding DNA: TGTGCCAGCAGCGTAGAGGACAGGGGGGTCTATGGCTACACCTTC. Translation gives CASSVEDRGVYGYTF.

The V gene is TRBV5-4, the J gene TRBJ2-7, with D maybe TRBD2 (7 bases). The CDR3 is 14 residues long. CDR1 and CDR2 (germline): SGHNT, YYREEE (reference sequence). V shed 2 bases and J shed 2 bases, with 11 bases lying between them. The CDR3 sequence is CASSLGGAPYEQYF. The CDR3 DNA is TGTGCCAGCAGCTTAGGGGGGGCCCCCTACGAGCAGTACTTC.

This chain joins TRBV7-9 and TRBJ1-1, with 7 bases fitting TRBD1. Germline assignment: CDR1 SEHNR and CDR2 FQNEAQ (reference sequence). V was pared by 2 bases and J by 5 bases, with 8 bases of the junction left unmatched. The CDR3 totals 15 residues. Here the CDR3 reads CASSLSGQGGTEAFF. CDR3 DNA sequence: TGTGCCAGCAGCTTATCGGGCCAGGGGGGGACTGAAGCTTTCTTT.

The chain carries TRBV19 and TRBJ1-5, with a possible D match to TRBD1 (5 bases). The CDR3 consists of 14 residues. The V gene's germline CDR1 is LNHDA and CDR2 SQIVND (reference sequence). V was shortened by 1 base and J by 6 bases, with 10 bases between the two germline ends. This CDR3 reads CASSIGQLGQPQHF. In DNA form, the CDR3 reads TGTGCCAGTAGTATAGGACAGTTGGGTCAGCCCCAGCATTTT.

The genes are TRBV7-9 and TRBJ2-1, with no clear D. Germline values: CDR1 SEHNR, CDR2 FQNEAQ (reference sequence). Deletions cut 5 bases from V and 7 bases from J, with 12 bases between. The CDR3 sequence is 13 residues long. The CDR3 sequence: CASSPRTGNEQFF. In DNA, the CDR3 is TGTGCCAGCAGCCCCCGGACCGGGAATGAGCAGTTCTTC.

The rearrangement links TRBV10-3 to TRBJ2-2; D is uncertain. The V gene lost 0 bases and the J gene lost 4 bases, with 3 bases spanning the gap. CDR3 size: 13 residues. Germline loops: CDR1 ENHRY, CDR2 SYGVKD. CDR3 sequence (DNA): TGTGCCATCAGTGAGTCAGGCACCGGGGAGCTGTTTTTT. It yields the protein CAISESGTGELFF.

CDR3 sequence reads: CASSEGGLKGEKLFF. Written as DNA, the CDR3 is TGTGCCAGCAGTGAAGGCGGCTTAAAGGGTGAAAAACTGTTTTTT. V is TRBV6-1 and J is TRBJ1-4; D remains ambiguous. The CDR3 loop spans 15 amino acids. V was cut by 1 base and J by 7 bases, with 13 bases left in between. In germline, CDR1 is MNHNS, CDR2 SASEGT.

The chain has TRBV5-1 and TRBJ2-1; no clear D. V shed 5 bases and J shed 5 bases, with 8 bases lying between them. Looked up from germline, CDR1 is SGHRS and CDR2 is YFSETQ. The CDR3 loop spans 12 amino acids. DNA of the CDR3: TGCGCCAGCAGTCGTCAGAACAATGAGCAGTTCTTC. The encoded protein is CASSRQNNEQFF.

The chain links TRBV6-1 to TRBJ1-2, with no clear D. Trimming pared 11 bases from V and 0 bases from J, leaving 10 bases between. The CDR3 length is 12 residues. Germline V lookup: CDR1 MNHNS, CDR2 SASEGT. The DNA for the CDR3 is TGTGCCTCCCAAGAGGCTAACTATGGCTACACCTTC. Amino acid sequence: CASQEANYGYTF.

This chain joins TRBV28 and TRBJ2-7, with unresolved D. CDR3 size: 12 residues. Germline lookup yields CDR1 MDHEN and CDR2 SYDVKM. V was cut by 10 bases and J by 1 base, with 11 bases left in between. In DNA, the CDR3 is TGTGCCACTACGACTGGTTCCTACGAGCAGTACTTC. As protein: CATTTGSYEQYF.

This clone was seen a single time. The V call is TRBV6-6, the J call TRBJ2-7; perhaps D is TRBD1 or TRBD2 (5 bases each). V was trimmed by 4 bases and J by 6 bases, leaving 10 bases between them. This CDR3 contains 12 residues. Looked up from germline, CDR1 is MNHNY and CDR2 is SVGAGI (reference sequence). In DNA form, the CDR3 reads TGTGCCAGCAGTTCGGGACCTGTCGAGCAGTACTTC. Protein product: CASSSGPVEQYF.

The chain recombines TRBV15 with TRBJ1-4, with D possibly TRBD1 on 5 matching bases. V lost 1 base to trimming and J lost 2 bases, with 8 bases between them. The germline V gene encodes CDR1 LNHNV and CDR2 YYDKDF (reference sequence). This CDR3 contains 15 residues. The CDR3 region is CATSRVGETNEKLFF. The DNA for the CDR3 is TGTGCCACCAGCAGAGTGGGGGAGACTAATGAAAAACTGTTTTTT.

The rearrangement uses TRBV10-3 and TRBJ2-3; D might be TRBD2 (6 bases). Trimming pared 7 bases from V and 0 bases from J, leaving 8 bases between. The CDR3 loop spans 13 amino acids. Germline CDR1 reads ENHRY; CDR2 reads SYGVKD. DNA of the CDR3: TGTGCCATCACTAGCGCGAGCACAGATACGCAGTATTTT. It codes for CAITSASTDTQYF.

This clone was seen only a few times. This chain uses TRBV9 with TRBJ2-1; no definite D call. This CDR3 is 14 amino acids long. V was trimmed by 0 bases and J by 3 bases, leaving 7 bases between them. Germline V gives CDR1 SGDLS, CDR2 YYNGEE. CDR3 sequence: CASSVEGYYNEQFF. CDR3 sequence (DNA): TGTGCCAGCAGCGTAGAAGGATACTACAATGAGCAGTTCTTC.

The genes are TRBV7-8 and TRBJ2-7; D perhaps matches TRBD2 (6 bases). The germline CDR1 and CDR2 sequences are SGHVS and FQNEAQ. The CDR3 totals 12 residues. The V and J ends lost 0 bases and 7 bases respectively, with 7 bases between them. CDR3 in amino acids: CASSLAAGEQYF. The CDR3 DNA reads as TGTGCCAGCAGCTTAGCCGCGGGGGAGCAGTACTTC.